The entry below gives a single TCR beta chain sequence along with its context. Produced via immunoSEQ multiplex PCR; TCRdb's table is partial and in-frame only. The table records 200,000 to 250,000 clones, about 86% of them present only once. V lost 3 bases, J lost 4 bases, and 5 bases stayed unmatched. The CDR3 contains 14 residues. In germline, CDR1 is SGHTA, CDR2 FQGNSA. This sample was taken from a study of blood T cell repertoires in COVID-19. This TCR was sampled from a woman in her 50s in a cohort exposed to, infected with or recovered from COVID-19 (not recorded which). The sequencing sample was made of PBMCs or T cells enriched from blood (not recorded which). This sequence joins TRBV7-2 and TRBJ2-5; 7 bases are a match to TRBD1. CDR3 DNA: TGTGCCAGCAGCTTTAGGGGGCGAGTAGAGACCCAGTACTTC. It specifies CASSFRGRVETQYF. The full variable domain, completed using reference TRBV7-2 and TRBJ2-5, is GAGVSQSPSNKVTEKGKDVELRCDPISGHTALYWYRQSLGQGLEFLIYFQGNSAPDKSGLPSDRFSAERTGGSVSTLTIQRTQQEDSAVYLCASSFRGRVETQYFGPGTRLLVL.